These 11 T cell receptor beta chains came from one sample sequenced in a study of blood T cells in healthy people across ages. Through a sample-barcoded 5' primer and a J-beta primer mix, a second PCR was run for roughly 7 to 11 cycles. Each CDR3 protein is one row after TCRdb ran MiXCR on the 5' RACE reads. The sample lists approximately 1.5 million distinct CDR3 sequences; around 36% were seen once. The sequencing sample was made of blood. The receptors derive from a young woman in good health.

The chain has TRBV6-1 and TRBJ2-7; TRBD2 might be the D (6 bases). The germline gives CDR1 MNHNS, CDR2 SASEGT. This CDR3 has 11 amino acids. CDR3 nucleotides: TGTGTCGCGGGGCCTGGATACGAGCAGTACTTC. This encodes CVAGPGYEQYF.

There are many counts of this clonotype. The chain uses TRBV4-1 and TRBJ2-7; 12 nucleotides agree with TRBD2. V lost 8 bases and J lost 2; bases outside the gene matches: 7. The germline V gene encodes CDR1 MGHRA and CDR2 YSYEKL. The CDR3 sequence is 15 residues long. Here the CDR3 reads CASVPLAGGPYEQYF. CDR3 nucleotide sequence: TGCGCCAGCGTACCCCTAGCGGGAGGGCCCTACGAGCAGTACTTC.

This clonotype was picked up many times. The chain links TRBV27 to TRBJ2-1, with 11 nucleotides matching TRBD2. The CDR3 has 15 residues. J lost 7 bases, V lost 7 bases, and 9 bases had no gene match. Germline V CDR1 and CDR2: MNHEY, SMNVEV (reference sequence). The CDR3, as DNA: TGTGCCAGCACCCTGGGTACTAGCGGGGGAAATGAGCAGTTCTTC. Amino acids: CASTLGTSGGNEQFF.

The rearrangement joins TRBV7-8 to TRBJ2-3; D is possibly TRBD2 (6 bases). Germline assignment: CDR1 SGHVS and CDR2 FQNEAQ. The CDR3 covers 12 residues. In DNA form, the CDR3 reads TGTGCGGTGGGGATCCAGGGAGGTACGCAGTATTTT. Translated, it gives CAVGIQGGTQYF. The full variable domain, completed using reference TRBV7-8 and TRBJ2-3, is GAGVSQSPRYKVAKRGQDVALRCDPISGHVSLFWYQQALGQGPEFLTYFQNEAQLDKSGLPSDRFFAERPEGSVSTLKIQRTQQEDSAVYLCAVGIQGGTQYFGPGTRLTVL.

This clonotype has more than one count but fewer than ten. The chain carries TRBV20-1 and TRBJ2-5, with D uncertain. This CDR3 is built from 11 residues. V lost 6 bases and J lost 6, with 11 bases in between. The germline V gene has CDR1 DFQATT and CDR2 SNEGSKA (reference sequence). The CDR3 loop is CSAGREQTQYF. The CDR3 nucleotides are TGCAGTGCGGGTCGAGAGCAGACCCAGTACTTC.

In its sample, this clonotype was seen a few times. In nucleotides, the CDR3 is TGTGCCACCAGCAGAGATCAGACAGGGAGGCAGTACTTC. Translated, it gives CATSRDQTGRQYF. The chain couples TRBV15 to TRBJ2-4; D is perhaps TRBD1 (7 bases). V lost 0 bases, J lost 13 bases, and 13 bases lay in between. CDR1 and CDR2 from the germline V gene are LNHNV and YYDKDF (reference sequence). The CDR3 has 13 residues.

The chain carries TRBV2 and TRBJ2-1; D may be TRBD2 (6 bases). Germline CDR1 SNHLY, CDR2 FYNNEI. The CDR3 runs 16 residues. The V and J ends lost 4 bases and 5 bases respectively, with 18 bases between them. This CDR3 is CASSGRLALGHNEQFF. Written as DNA, the CDR3 is TGTGCCAGCAGTGGGCGTCTAGCGCTTGGTCACAATGAGCAGTTCTTC.

The V and J genes are TRBV7-9 and TRBJ1-2, with D possibly being TRBD1 (5 bases). V lost 5 bases and J lost 6, with 13 bases in between. CDR1 is SEHNR and CDR2 is FQNEAQ in the germline V gene (reference sequence). CDR3 length: 13 amino acids. Here the CDR3 reads CASSPRVFDGYTF. In nucleotides, the CDR3 is TGTGCCAGCAGCCCCAGGGTGTTCGATGGCTACACCTTC.

The chain couples TRBV6-5 to TRBJ1-2; no definite D call. Germline-derived CDR1 and CDR2 are MNHEY and SVGAGI. The CDR3 loop spans 16 amino acids. Deletions cut 0 bases from V and 0 bases from J, with 11 bases between. The chain's CDR3 is CASSYSAWGANYGYTF. As DNA, the CDR3 is TGTGCCAGCAGTTACTCGGCGTGGGGAGCTAACTATGGCTACACCTTC.

The V gene is TRBV11-2, the J gene TRBJ2-7, with 12 bases aligning to TRBD2. The trim removed 7 bases at V and 1 base at J, leaving 5 bases unmatched. This CDR3 is built from 15 residues. CDR1 and CDR2 (germline): SGHAT, FQNNGV. The CDR3 is CASNGLAGPSYEQYF. CDR3 nucleotides: TGTGCCAGCAACGGACTAGCGGGGCCTTCCTACGAGCAGTACTTC.

The chain carries TRBV18 and TRBJ1-1; no clear D gene. Trimming pared 3 bases from V and 5 bases from J, leaving 16 bases between. Germline V CDR1 and CDR2: KGHSH, LQKENI. The CDR3 runs 15 residues. The DNA of the CDR3 is TGTGCCAGCTCACCCCTTCGGGGAGATGGGACTGAAGCTTTCTTT. Its protein is CASSPLRGDGTEAFF.